Following are 20 T cell receptor beta chains from one sample sequenced in a study of beta chain features in type 1 diabetes. Antigens of these TCRs are unknown. Study results and limitations: All four CD4+ subsets from Type 1 diabetes patients carried moderately but significantly shorter TCRB CDR3s.

Sequencing targeted expressed TCRB transcripts, as all isolated RNA had been reverse transcribed. Method: immunoSEQ multiplex PCR; TCRdb's copy keeps in-frame clones and lacks some. The sample yields around 650,000 clones, around 12% seen once. The sample consisted of naive CD4+ T cells from blood. These receptors came from a man younger than 45 with type 1 diabetes.

CDR3 sequence: CASSQFRTVSGNTIYF. The CDR3 region has the DNA TGTGCCAGCAGCCAATTCCGGACCGTCTCTGGAAACACCATATATTTT. The chain uses TRBV14 and TRBJ1-3; D not resolved. V was trimmed by 2 bases and J by 0 bases, leaving 11 bases between them. Per germline, CDR1 SGHDN and CDR2 FVKESK. The CDR3 extends over 16 amino acids.

V usage is TRBV4-3 and J usage is TRBJ1-6; a possible D gene is TRBD1 (5 bases). The CDR3 has 16 residues. CDR1 and CDR2 (germline): LGHNA, YSLEER. With 1 base removed from V and 6 bases from J, the gap between germline ends came to 13 bases. The CDR3 bases are TGCGCCAGCAGCCAAGGAACGGGACGGGGTAATTCACCCCTCCACTTT. Its protein product is CASSQGTGRGNSPLHF.

This clone was seen only a few times. The chain combines TRBV15 with TRBJ2-5, with 12 bases that match TRBD2. V was clipped by 0 bases and J by 0 bases; unmatched bases: 2. The CDR3 runs 17 residues. Germline CDR1 and CDR2: LNHNV and YYDKDF (reference sequence). CDR3 in amino acids: CATSRETSGGHQETQYF. The CDR3 DNA sequence: TGTGCCACCAGCAGAGAGACTAGCGGGGGCCACCAAGAGACCCAGTACTTC.

The sample holds a few counts of this clone. The chain recombines TRBV28 with TRBJ2-5; TRBD1 matches 12 bases. Losses at the gene ends were 8 bases for V and 5 bases for J; bases not matched to a gene: 9. The CDR3 spans 15 residues. Looked up from germline, CDR1 is MDHEN and CDR2 is SYDVKM. The CDR3 region is CASSGTGGGEETQYF. CDR3 nucleotides: TGTGCCAGCTCCGGGACAGGGGGCGGAGAGGAGACCCAGTACTTC.

This clone turned up a few times. V is TRBV18 and J is TRBJ2-7; D perhaps matches TRBD1 (6 bases). Deletions cut 6 bases from V and 0 bases from J, with 12 bases between. This CDR3 has 14 amino acids. Germline-derived CDR1 and CDR2 are KGHSH and LQKENI. The CDR3 region is CASSRTDLSYEQYF. The CDR3 DNA is TGTGCCAGCTCTAGGACAGACCTCTCCTACGAGCAGTACTTC.

This clone came up a few times. V and J are TRBV4-1 and TRBJ1-6; a weak D match, TRBD1 (6 bases). Germline loops: CDR1 MGHRA, CDR2 YSYEKL. V was trimmed by 0 bases and J by 5 bases, leaving 14 bases between them. This CDR3 comprises 17 residues. The CDR3 DNA reads as TGCGCCAGCAGCCAAGATCAACTACAGGGAAATAATTCACCCCTCCACTTT. It specifies CASSQDQLQGNNSPLHF.

This sequence joins TRBV29-1 and TRBJ1-4; D uncertain. V shed 7 bases and J shed 0 bases, with 9 bases lying between them. The CDR3 runs to 13 residues. Germline assignment: CDR1 SQVTM and CDR2 ANQGSEA. The CDR3 spells CSAREATNEKLFF. In DNA, the CDR3 is TGCAGCGCTCGTGAGGCAACTAATGAAAAACTGTTTTTT.

In its sample, this clone was seen a few times. At the DNA level, this CDR3 is encoded by other sequences in the same sample as well. V gene TRBV19 combines with J gene TRBJ2-7; D gene unclear. Trimming pared 3 bases from V and 1 base from J, leaving 7 bases between. CDR1 is LNHDA and CDR2 is SQIVND in the germline V gene (reference sequence). The CDR3 extends over 13 amino acids. DNA for the CDR3: TGTGCCAGTAGTATCAGAGAATCCTACGAGCAGTACTTC. Translated, it gives CASSIRESYEQYF.

The chain joins TRBV29-1 to TRBJ2-5; D gene unclear. V dropped 3 bases and J dropped 0 bases, with 11 bases sitting between them. The CDR3 extends over 14 amino acids. Germline V gene lookup returns CDR1 SQVTM and CDR2 ANQGSEA. CDR3 bases: TGCAGCGTTGAGGGTACAACTTACCAAGAGACCCAGTACTTC. Translating it yields CSVEGTTYQETQYF.

In regard to this clone: Other nucleotide sequences in the sample specify the same CDR3. This chain links TRBV29-1 with TRBJ2-5, with D possibly matching TRBD1 (5 bases). The germline V gene has CDR1 SQVTM and CDR2 ANQGSEA. The CDR3 has 12 amino acids. V lost 3 bases to trimming and J lost 4 bases, with 9 bases between them. The DNA for the CDR3 is TGCAGCGTTGACAGGGTTGGAGAGACCCAGTACTTC. Translation: CSVDRVGETQYF.

This clone was found a few times. V is TRBV6-1 and J is TRBJ1-2, with D unclear. The length of the CDR3 is 15 residues. V lost 3 bases and J 4 bases, leaving 15 bases between the germline ends. The germline V gene encodes CDR1 MNHNS and CDR2 SASEGT. CDR3 DNA: TGTGCCAGCAGTGACGGTTTCCGGGTTGTCTATGGCTACACCTTC. Its translation is CASSDGFRVVYGYTF.

The CDR3 region has the DNA TGTGCCAGCAGCTTAGCCCTGGGGGGCACCGGGGAGCTGTTTTTT. Residues: CASSLALGGTGELFF. This chain uses TRBV7-9 with TRBJ2-2, with D perhaps matching TRBD2 (6 bases). V shed 0 bases and J shed 4 bases, with 9 bases lying between them. The CDR3 runs 15 residues. Germline loops: CDR1 SEHNR, CDR2 FQNEAQ (reference sequence).

This chain uses TRBV7-8 with TRBJ2-1; D unresolved. Germline V gene data show CDR1 as SGHVS and CDR2 as FQNEAQ. This CDR3 comprises 14 residues. V gave up 3 bases and J gave up 0 bases, with 6 bases separating them. The CDR3 DNA follows: TGTGCCAGCAGCTTTGATAGCTCCTACAATGAGCAGTTCTTC. This sequence encodes CASSFDSSYNEQFF. Full variable domain (remainder filled in from reference TRBV7-8 and TRBJ2-1): GAGVSQSPRYKVAKRGQDVALRCDPISGHVSLFWYQQALGQGPEFLTYFQNEAQLDKSGLPSDRFFAERPEGSVSTLKIQRTQQEDSAVYLCASSFDSSYNEQFFGPGTRLTVL.

This chain links TRBV4-2 with TRBJ1-5, with D tentatively TRBD1 (6 bases). The CDR3 extends over 15 amino acids. Germline V gene lookup returns CDR1 LGHNA and CDR2 YNFKEQ. V lost 0 bases to trimming and J lost 4 bases, with 10 bases between them. CDR3 coding DNA: TGTGCCAGCAGCCAAGAGAACAGGGTAAATCAGCCCCAGCATTTT. Its protein is CASSQENRVNQPQHF.

The chain couples TRBV7-9 to TRBJ2-1, with D unclear. CDR1 and CDR2 from the germline V gene are SEHNR and FQNEAQ (reference sequence). Deletions cut 2 bases from V and 2 bases from J, with 7 bases between. The CDR3 is 14 amino acids. The CDR3 DNA follows: TGTGCCAGCAGCTTAACAAGCACCTACAATGAGCAGTTCTTC. The encoded protein is CASSLTSTYNEQFF.

This sequence joins TRBV2 and TRBJ1-5; 9 bases match TRBD1. The junction had 9 bases not matched to a gene; V was cut back by 5 bases and J by 4 bases. Germline V gene lookup returns CDR1 SNHLY and CDR2 FYNNEI. The CDR3 spans 16 residues. The CDR3, as DNA: TGTGCCAGCAGTAGGGACAGGGCCAGGGCAAATCAGCCCCAGCATTTT. Amino acid sequence: CASSRDRARANQPQHF.

The chain combines TRBV5-6 with TRBJ2-2, with 9 bases aligning to TRBD1. From germline, CDR1 is SGHDT and CDR2 YYEEEE. Trimming at V came to 4 bases and at J to 0 bases, leaving 4 bases not matched to a gene. The CDR3 consists of 16 residues. CDR3 residues: CASSVTGGPNTGELFF. The CDR3 bases are TGTGCCAGCAGCGTTACAGGGGGCCCGAACACCGGGGAGCTGTTTTTT.

This clone showed up just a few times. The V call is TRBV7-8, the J call TRBJ2-7; D ambiguous. The CDR3 totals 11 residues. Trimming stripped 5 bases from V and 3 bases from J, with 5 bases between. Per the germline V gene, CDR1 is SGHVS and CDR2 is FQNEAQ. The CDR3 DNA is TGTGCCAGCAGCCAATACTACGAGCAGTACTTC. This codes for CASSQYYEQYF.

V gene TRBV7-9 combines with J gene TRBJ1-1, with TRBD1 identical over 7 bases. The CDR3 runs 11 residues. Trimming at V came to 1 base and at J to 11 bases, leaving 1 base not matched to a gene. Germline CDR1 is SEHNR and CDR2 is FQNEAQ (reference sequence). Here the CDR3 DNA reads TGTGCCAGCAGCTTAGAAGGGGGCGCTTTCTTT. Its translation: CASSLEGGAFF.

This clone was observed a handful of times. The V gene is TRBV28, the J gene TRBJ1-4, with 9 nucleotides matching TRBD1. V gave up 2 bases and J gave up 6 bases; unmatched junction bases: 1. This CDR3 region has 14 residues. The germline V gene has CDR1 MDHEN and CDR2 SYDVKM. In nucleotides, the CDR3 is TGTGCCAGCAGTTTAGGACAGGGGTATGAAAAACTGTTTTTT. Translated: CASSLGQGYEKLFF. The whole variable domain, remainder taken from reference TRBV28 and TRBJ1-4, is DVKVTQSSRYLVKRTGEKVFLECVQDMDHENMFWYRQDPGLGLRLIYFSYDVKMKEKGDIPEGYSVSREKKERFSLILESASTNQTSMYLCASSLGQGYEKLFFGSGTQLSVL.